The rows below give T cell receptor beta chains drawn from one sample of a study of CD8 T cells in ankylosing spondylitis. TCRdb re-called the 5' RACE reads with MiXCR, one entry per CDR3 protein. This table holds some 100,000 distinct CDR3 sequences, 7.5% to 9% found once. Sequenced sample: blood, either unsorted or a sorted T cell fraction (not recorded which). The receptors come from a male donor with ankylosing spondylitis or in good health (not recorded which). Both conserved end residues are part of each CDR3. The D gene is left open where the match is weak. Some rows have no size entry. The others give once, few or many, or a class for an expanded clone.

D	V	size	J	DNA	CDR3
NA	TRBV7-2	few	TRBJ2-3	TGTGCCAGCAGCTTAGGCGGCAGGGCCCAAACAGATACGCAGTATTTT	CASSLGGRAQTDTQYF
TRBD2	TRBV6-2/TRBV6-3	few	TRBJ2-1	TGTGCCAGCAGTTACGCACCGATGAGACTAGCGGGAGCAGAGGGTGAGCAGTTCTTC	CASSYAPMRLAGAEGEQFF
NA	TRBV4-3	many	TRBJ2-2	TGCGCCAGCAGCCAAGGATACAGGAGGAACACCGGGGAGCTGTTTTTT	CASSQGYRRNTGELFF
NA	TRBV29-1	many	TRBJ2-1	TGCAGCGTTGGGGCGGACAATGAGCAGTTCTTC	CSVGADNEQFF
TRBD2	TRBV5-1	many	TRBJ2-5	TGCGCCAGCAGCTTTAGCGGGAGTGATGAGACCCAGTACTTC	CASSFSGSDETQYF
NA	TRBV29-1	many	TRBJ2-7	TGCAGCGTTGACGGGGCCTACGAGCAGTACTTC	CSVDGAYEQYF
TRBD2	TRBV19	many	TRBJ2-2	TGTGCCAGCCGTAGCGGGGGGCCGAACACCGGGGAGCTGTTTTTT	CASRSGGPNTGELFF
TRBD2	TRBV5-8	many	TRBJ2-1	TGTGCCAGCTTAAGCCCCCTCAAGACTAGCGGGATAAGTGAGCAGTTCTTC	CASLSPLKTSGISEQFF
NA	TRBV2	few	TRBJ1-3	TGTGCCAGCAGTGACAGGGCCCTTGGAAACACCATATATTTT	CASSDRALGNTIYF
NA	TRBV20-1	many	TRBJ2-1	TGCAGTGCTAGGGATGTGAGGGGGGGATCCTACAATGAGCAGTTCTTC	CSARDVRGGSYNEQFF
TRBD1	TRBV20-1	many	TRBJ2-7	TGCAGTGCTGCTCCCGGGACAGGGGGCCTCGAGCAGTACTTC	CSAAPGTGGLEQYF
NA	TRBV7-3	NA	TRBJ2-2	TGTGCCAGCAGCTTAGGGCCAGCGAACACCGGGGAGCTGTTTTTT	CASSLGPANTGELFF
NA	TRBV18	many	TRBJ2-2	TGTGCCAGCTCAAATGAACTTAACACCGGGGAGCTGTTTTTT	CASSNELNTGELFF
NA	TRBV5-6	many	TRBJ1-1	TGTGCCAGCAGCTTGGGACAGGTTGTCACTGAAGCTTTCTTT	CASSLGQVVTEAFF
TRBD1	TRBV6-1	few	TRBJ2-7	TGTGCCAGCAGTGGACGGGACAGGCAGCTAAACGAGCAGTACTTC	CASSGRDRQLNEQYF
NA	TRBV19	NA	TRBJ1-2	TGTGCCAGTAGTTCTCCGGGTGACTACACCTTC	CASSSPGDYTF
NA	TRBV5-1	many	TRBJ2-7	TGCGCCAGCAGCTTGAAACAGGGCTACGAGCAGTACTTC	CASSLKQGYEQYF
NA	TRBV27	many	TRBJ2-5	TGTGCCAGCAGTTTCGGGGGGCCGGGGACCCAGTACTTC	CASSFGGPGTQYF
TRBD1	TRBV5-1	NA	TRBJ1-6	TGCGCCAGCAGCACGGGTGAGACAGGGCCCTATAATTCACCCCTCCACTTT	CASSTGETGPYNSPLHF
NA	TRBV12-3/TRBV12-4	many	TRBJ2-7	TGTGCCAGCAGTGGAGGGACAGTATACGAGCAGTACTTC	CASSGGTVYEQYF
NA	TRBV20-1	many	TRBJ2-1	TGCAGCGCCTACGGCTCCAATGAGCAGTTCTTC	CSAYGSNEQFF
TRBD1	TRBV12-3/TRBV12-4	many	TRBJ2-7	TGTGCCAGCAGCCAGAGACAGGGATCCTACGAGCAGTACTTC	CASSQRQGSYEQYF
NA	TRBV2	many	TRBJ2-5	TGTGCCAGCAAGTCGAATGAAGAGACCCAGTACTTC	CASKSNEETQYF
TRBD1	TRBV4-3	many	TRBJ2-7	TGCGCCAGCAGCCAAACAAGGACAGGTTTAATCCACGAGCAGTACTTC	CASSQTRTGLIHEQYF
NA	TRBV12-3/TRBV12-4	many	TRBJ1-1	TGTGCCAGCCATTTCCAAAACACTGAAGCTTTCTTT	CASHFQNTEAFF
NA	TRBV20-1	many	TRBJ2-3	TGCAGTGCTAGAGATCTGATGCGGACGCCAGATACGCAGTATTTT	CSARDLMRTPDTQYF
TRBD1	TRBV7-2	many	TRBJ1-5	TGTGCCAGCACCTTCGGACAGGCTCAGCCCCAGCATTTT	CASTFGQAQPQHF
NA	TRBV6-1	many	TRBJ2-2	TGTGCCAGCAGTGAAGCCCACCCCCAGCAGGGGATCGTAGTGCTGTTTTTT	CASSEAHPQQGIVVLFF
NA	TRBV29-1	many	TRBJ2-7	TGCAGCGGAGCTCTGACAGGAACCTACGAGCAGTACTTC	CSGALTGTYEQYF
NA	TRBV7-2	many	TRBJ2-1	TGTGCCAGCAGCTTAGGCCCCTCCTTCAGTGAGCAGTTCTTC	CASSLGPSFSEQFF
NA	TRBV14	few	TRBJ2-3	TGTGCCAGCAGCCAAAGGACAGCCACAGATACGCAGTATTTT	CASSQRTATDTQYF
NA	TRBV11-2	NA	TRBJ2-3	TGTGCCAGCAGCTTTCGGGGAGGAGCAGGAGATACGCAGTATTTT	CASSFRGGAGDTQYF
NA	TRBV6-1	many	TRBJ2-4	TGTGCCAGCAGTGAAGCGGCCGGGTCGGCAAAAATTCAGTACTTC	CASSEAAGSAKIQYF
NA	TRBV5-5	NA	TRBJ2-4	TGTGCCAGCAGCTTGGCCGGGCAGGGAGACATTCAGTACTTC	CASSLAGQGDIQYF
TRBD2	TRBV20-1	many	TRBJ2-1	TGCAGTGCCCCGGGACTAGCCCCCTACAATGAGCAGTTCTTC	CSAPGLAPYNEQFF
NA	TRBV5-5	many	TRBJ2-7	TGTGCCAGCAGCTTGTACTTCCCAGGAAGCTACGAGCAGTACTTC	CASSLYFPGSYEQYF
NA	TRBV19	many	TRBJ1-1	TGTGCCAGTAGTATATTCAAGCGGGACACTGAAGCTTTCTTT	CASSIFKRDTEAFF
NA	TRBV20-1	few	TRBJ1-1	TGCAGTGCCCTGCCGGGACCGAGGGCAGCTTTCTTT	CSALPGPRAAFF
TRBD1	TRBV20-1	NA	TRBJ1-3	TGCAGTGCTCTAGGTTCTATTGCGGGACAGGGGGGAAACACCATATATTTT	CSALGSIAGQGGNTIYF
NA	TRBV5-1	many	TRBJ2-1	TGCGCCAGCAGCTTGGATGCGAGGCCCTACAATGAGCAGTTCTTC	CASSLDARPYNEQFF
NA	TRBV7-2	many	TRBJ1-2	TGTGCCAGCAGCCGAAATGCGGGGCCTAACTATGGCTACACCTTC	CASSRNAGPNYGYTF
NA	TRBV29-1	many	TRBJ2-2	TGCAGCGTTGAAGTCCCGAACACCGGGGAGCTGTTTTTT	CSVEVPNTGELFF
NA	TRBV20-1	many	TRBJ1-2	TGCAGTGCTAGAGACGGCCAGTCCTATGGCTACACCTTC	CSARDGQSYGYTF
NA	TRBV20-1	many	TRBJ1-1	TGCAGTGCTAGCGTGATCTGGACCCGGGCTTTCTTT	CSASVIWTRAFF
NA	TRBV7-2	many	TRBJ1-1	TGTGCCAGCAGCTTAGGGGGGGCTGGCACTGAAGCTTTCTTT	CASSLGGAGTEAFF
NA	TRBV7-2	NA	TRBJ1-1	TGTGCCAGCAGCTTAGAGCACATGGGGGCTGAAGCTTTCTTT	CASSLEHMGAEAFF
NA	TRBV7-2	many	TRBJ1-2	TGTGCCAGCAGCTCATCGAGGGTTCATGGCTACACCTTC	CASSSSRVHGYTF
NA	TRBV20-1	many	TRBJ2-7	TGCAGTGCTAAGAGAGGAGACAGGCTGACCTACGAGCAGTACTTC	CSAKRGDRLTYEQYF
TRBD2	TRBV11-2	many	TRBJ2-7	TGTGCCAGCAGCTTGGGACTAGCGGGAGTCTCCTACGAGCAGTACTTC	CASSLGLAGVSYEQYF